This T cell receptor (beta chain) originates from a study of tumor-infiltrating lymphocytes in primary liver carcinoma. Broader study findings: Lesser overlap characterized tumor-adjacent and tumor-blood pairs relative to tumor region pairs.

The tissue used was unsorted bulk material of about 19-34 mg. RNA and DNA were co-extracted from it with the AllPrep DNA/RNA mini kit. Treatment of the patients' primary liver carcinoma consisted of surgical resection. Comments on this clonotype: Its target is not known. This may come from a read error, since a much larger clone is one base off.

Looked up from germline, CDR1 is WSHSY and CDR2 is SAAADI. CDR3 length: 15 amino acids. The template, around 540 ng total RNA, yielded TCR beta cDNA made with a constant-region primer. Three nested multiplex PCR rounds of slightly modified ARM-PCR generated TCR beta libraries. The first two PCR rounds used TRBV1-TRBV30 forward primers with a C-beta reverse primer, nine to ten cycles each. MiXCR, run by TCRdb on the multiplex PCR reads, gives a single entry per CDR3 protein. This sample carries about 100,000 distinct CDR3 sequences, 55% to 75% of them seen once, and the ten largest clones take around 25%.

The sequenced sample was tumor-adjacent normal liver tissue. The sequence was collected from a man in his forties with primary liver carcinoma and hepatitis B virus infection. This chain connects TRBV10-2 to TRBJ1-3, with D possibly matching TRBD1 (5 bases). The CDR3 region has the DNA TGCGCCAGCGCGCCGGGGGTAAACTCTGGAAAAACCATATATTTT. Its translation is CASAPGVNSGKTIYF.